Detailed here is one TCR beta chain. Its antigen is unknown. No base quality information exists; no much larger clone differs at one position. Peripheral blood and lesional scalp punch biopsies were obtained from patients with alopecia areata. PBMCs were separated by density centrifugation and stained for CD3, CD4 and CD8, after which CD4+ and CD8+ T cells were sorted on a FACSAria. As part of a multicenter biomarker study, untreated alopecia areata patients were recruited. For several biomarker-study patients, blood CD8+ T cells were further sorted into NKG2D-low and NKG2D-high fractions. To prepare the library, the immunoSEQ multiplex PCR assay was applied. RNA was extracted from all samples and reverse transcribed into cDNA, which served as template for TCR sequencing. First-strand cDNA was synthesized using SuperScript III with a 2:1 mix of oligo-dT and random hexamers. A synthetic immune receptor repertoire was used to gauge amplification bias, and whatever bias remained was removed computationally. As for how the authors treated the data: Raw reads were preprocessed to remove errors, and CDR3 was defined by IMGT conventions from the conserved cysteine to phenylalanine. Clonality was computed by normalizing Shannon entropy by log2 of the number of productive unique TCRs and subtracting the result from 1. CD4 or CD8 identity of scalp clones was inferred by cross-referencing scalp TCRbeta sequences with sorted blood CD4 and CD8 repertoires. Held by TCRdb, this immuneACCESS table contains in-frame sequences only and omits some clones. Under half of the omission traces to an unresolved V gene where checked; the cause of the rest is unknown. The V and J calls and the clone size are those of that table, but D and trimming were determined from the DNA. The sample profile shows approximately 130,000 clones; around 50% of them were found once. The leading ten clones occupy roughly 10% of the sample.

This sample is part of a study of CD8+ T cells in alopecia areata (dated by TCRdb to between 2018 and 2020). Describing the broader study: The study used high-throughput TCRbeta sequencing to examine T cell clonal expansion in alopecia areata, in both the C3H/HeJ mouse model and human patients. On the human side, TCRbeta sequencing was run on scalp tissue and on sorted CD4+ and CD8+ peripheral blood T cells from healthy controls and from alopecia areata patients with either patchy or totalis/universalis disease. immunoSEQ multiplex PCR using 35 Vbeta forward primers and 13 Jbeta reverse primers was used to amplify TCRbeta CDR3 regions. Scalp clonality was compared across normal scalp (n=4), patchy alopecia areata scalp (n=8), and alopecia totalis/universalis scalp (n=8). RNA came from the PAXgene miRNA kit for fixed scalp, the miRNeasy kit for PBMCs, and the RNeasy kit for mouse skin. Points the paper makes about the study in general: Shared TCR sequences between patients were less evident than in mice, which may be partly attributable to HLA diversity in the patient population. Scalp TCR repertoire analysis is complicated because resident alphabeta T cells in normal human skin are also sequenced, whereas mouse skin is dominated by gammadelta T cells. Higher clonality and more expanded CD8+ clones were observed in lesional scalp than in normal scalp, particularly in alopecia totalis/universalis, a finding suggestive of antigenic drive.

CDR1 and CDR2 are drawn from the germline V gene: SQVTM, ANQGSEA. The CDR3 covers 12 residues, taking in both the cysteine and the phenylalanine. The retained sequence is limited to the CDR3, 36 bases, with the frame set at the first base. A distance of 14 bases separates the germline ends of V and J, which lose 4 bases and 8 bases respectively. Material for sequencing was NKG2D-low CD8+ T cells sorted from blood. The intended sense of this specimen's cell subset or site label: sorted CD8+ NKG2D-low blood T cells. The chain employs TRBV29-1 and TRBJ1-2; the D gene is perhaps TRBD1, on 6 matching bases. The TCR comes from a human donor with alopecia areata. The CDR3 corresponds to CSVVSGAEGYTF. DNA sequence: TGCAGCGTTGTGTCGGGGGCGGAAGGCTACACCTTC.